The clone carrying this TCR beta chain has just one count. Its antigen remains unknown. The V end lost 6 bases, the J end lost 7 bases, and 10 bases lay between the germline ends. CDR3 size: 12 residues. The germline V gene encodes CDR1 SQVTM and CDR2 ANQGSEA. This entry is derived from a study of identical twins. The study's findings and limits: Twin sharing of out-of-frame TCR alpha was underestimated by models in monozygotic pairs.

A universal primer site was created by template switching, with the cDNA bearing unique molecular identifiers. TCRdb analysed the 5' RACE reads with MiXCR anew, one entry per CDR3 protein. This sample yields 1.5 million to 2 million distinct CDR3 sequences, of which about 31% are seen a single time; over 0.25% belongs to the top ten. The source of this sequence is a newborn girl in good health. The chain employs TRBV29-1 and TRBJ2-6, with D possibly TRBD1 on 5 matching bases. The sequencing input was cord blood. This CDR3 reads CSVAQGANVLTF. The CDR3 DNA follows: TGCAGCGTGGCTCAGGGAGCCAACGTCCTGACTTTC.